Given below is one TCR beta chain in context. What it recognizes is unknown. Every one of the donors was a healthy Caucasian. The sample is drawn from a study of identical twins. Notes on the study in general: When twins shared out-of-frame alpha sequences, those sequences had excess low generation probability. Invariant cells of the MAIT and iNKT types might have partly distorted the zero-insertion analyses.

Germline CDR1 SGHRS, CDR2 YFSETQ. V lost 0 bases and J lost 3, with 10 bases in between. This CDR3 is 15 amino acids long. TCRdb re-analysed the 5' RACE reads in MiXCR, keeping a single row per CDR3 protein. The sample lists approximately 550,000 distinct CDR3 sequences, about a fifth occurring once. Separately, the same data were catalogued under a study of yellow fever vaccine responses in identical twins. From that study: Twin vaccine T cell responses reportedly seemed partly convergent, partly personalized.

The rearrangement links TRBV5-1 to TRBJ1-5, with D maybe TRBD1 (5 bases). The TCR was taken from a woman younger than 35 in good health. Sequenced input: CD4+ T cells sorted from blood. CDR3 DNA: TGCGCCAGCAGCTTGGAGGGGAGGGTCAATCAGCCCCAGCATTTT. Amino acids: CASSLEGRVNQPQHF.